This record covers a single T cell receptor beta chain. The antigen is undetermined. This CDR3 is 12 amino acids long. V lost 6 bases, J lost 8 bases, and 13 bases lay in between. CDR1 and CDR2 from the germline V gene are MDHEN and SYDVKM. This sample was included in a study of shared clonotypes between healthy human individuals. About the study: Each donor contributed plates that comprised three CD4 naive, three CD4 memory, two CD8 naive and one CD8 memory. General study findings and limits: An expected dependence of interdonor clonotype sharing on sequencing depth was noted.

The study drew all its donors from Caucasian adults living in Nashville, Tennessee. Method: immunoSEQ multiplex PCR; TCRdb's copy keeps in-frame clones and lacks some. Found here are some 500,000 clones, 90% to 97% of them singletons; the top ten hold under 0.065%. Specimen: naive CD4+ T cells sorted from blood. The subset was: CD45RA+ positively selected. The sequence was collected from a woman in her 30s in good health. This chain uses TRBV28 with TRBJ1-1, with D hard to call. CDR3 sequence reads: CASSEQGREAFF. CDR3 nucleotide sequence: TGTGCCAGCAGCGAGCAAGGAAGAGAAGCTTTCTTT.